This TCR beta chain was recovered during a study of T cell responses to AZD1222 COVID-19 vaccine. Assay: immunoSEQ multiplex PCR; the TCRdb copy retains only in-frame clones and omits some. In the table there are more than 95,000 clones, about nine tenths of which are singletons. In germline, CDR1 is SNHLY, CDR2 FYNNEI. This CDR3 region has 15 residues. The ends were cut back, 7 bases at V and 0 bases at J, with 14 bases in the middle. Specimen: peripheral blood, collected on day 0 of AZD1222 vaccination. The rearrangement joins TRBV2 to TRBJ2-3, with D uncertain. This clonotype was obtained from an adult in good health. The CDR3 coding sequence is TGTGCCAGCAAAACTCGGTCTTCTAGCACAGATACGCAGTATTTT. It encodes CASKTRSSSTDTQYF.